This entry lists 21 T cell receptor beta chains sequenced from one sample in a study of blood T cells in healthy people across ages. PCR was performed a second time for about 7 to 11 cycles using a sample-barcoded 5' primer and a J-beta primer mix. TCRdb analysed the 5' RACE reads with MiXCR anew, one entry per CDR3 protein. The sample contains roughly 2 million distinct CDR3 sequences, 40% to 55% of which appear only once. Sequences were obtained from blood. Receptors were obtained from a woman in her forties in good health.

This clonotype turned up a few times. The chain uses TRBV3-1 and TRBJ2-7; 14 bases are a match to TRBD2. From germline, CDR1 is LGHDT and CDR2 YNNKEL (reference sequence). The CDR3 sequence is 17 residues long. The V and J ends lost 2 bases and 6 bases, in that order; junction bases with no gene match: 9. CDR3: CASSQHLGLAGGFEQYF. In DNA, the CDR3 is TGTGCCAGCAGCCAACACCTCGGACTAGCGGGGGGTTTCGAGCAGTACTTC.

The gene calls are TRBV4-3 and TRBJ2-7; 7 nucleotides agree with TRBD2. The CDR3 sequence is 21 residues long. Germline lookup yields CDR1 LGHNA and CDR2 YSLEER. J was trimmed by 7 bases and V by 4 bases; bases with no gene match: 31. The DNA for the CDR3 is TGCGCCAGCAGCCCTCTCTCCCCGGGAGGAGGGCCGGCTCTTAAGGGCAATGAGCAGTACTTC. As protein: CASSPLSPGGGPALKGNEQYF.

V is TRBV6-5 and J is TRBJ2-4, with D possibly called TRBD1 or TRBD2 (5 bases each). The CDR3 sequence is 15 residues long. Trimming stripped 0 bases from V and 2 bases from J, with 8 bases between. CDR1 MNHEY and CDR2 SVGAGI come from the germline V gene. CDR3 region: CASSYSGESKNIQYF. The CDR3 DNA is TGTGCCAGCAGTTACTCGGGGGAATCCAAAAACATTCAGTACTTC.

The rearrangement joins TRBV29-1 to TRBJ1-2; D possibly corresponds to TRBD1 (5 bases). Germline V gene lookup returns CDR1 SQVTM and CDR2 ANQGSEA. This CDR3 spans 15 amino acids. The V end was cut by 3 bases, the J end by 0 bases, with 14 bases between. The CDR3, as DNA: TGCAGCGTTGACCCGGGACTCAAGCCTAACTATGGCTACACCTTC. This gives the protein CSVDPGLKPNYGYTF.

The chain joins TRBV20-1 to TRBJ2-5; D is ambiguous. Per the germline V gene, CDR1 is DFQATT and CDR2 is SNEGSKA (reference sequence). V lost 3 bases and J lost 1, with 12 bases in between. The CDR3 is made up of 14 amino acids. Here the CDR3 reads CSASGQPLQETQYF. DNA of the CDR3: TGCAGTGCTAGTGGCCAGCCGCTCCAAGAGACCCAGTACTTC.

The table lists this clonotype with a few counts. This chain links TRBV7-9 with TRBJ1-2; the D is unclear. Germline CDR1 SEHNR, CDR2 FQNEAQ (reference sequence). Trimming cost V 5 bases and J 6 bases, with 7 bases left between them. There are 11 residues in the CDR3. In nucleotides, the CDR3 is TGTGCCAGCAGCCTCAACGATGGCTACACCTTC. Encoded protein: CASSLNDGYTF.

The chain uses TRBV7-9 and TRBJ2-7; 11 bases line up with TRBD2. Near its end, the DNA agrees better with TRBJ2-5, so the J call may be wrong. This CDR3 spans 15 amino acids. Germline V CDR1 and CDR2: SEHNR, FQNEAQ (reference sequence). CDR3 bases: TGTGCCAGCAGCTTACCGACTAGCGGGGCGGAGACCCAGTACTTC. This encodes CASSLPTSGAETQYF.

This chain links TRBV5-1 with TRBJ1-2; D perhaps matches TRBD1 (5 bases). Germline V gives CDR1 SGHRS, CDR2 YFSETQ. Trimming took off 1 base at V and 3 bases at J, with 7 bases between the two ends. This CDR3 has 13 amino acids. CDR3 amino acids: CASSLKQDYGYTF. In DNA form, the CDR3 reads TGCGCCAGCAGCTTGAAACAGGACTATGGCTACACCTTC.

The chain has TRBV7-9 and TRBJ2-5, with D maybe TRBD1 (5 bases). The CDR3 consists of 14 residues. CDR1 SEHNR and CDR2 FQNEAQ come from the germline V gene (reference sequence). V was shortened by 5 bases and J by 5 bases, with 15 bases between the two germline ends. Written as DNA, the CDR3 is TGTGCCAGCAGCCTGGGGCCTCCGGTGGAGACCCAGTACTTC. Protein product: CASSLGPPVETQYF.

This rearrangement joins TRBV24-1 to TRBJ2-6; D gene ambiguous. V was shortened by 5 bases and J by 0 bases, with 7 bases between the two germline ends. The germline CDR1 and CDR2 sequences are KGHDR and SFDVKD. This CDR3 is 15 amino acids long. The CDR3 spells CATSGRDSGANVLTF. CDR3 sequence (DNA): TGTGCCACCAGTGGTAGGGACTCTGGGGCCAACGTCCTGACTTTC.

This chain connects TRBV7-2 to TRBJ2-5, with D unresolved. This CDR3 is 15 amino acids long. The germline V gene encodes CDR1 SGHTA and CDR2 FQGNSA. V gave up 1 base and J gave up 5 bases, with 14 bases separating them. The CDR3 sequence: CASSLGLVLGETQYF. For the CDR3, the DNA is TGTGCCAGCAGCTTAGGTTTGGTGCTTGGGGAGACCCAGTACTTC. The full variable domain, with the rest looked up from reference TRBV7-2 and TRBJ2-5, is GAGVSQSPSNKVTEKGKDVELRCDPISGHTALYWYRQSLGQGLEFLIYFQGNSAPDKSGLPSDRFSAERTGGSVSTLTIQRTQQEDSAVYLCASSLGLVLGETQYFGPGTRLLVL.

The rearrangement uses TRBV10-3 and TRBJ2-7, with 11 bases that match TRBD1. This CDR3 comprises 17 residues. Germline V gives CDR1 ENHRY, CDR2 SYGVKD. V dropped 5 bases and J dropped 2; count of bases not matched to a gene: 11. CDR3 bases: TGTGCCATCAGTCCGGGACAGGGGGACGTTGGGGCCTACGAGCAGTACTTC. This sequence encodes CAISPGQGDVGAYEQYF.

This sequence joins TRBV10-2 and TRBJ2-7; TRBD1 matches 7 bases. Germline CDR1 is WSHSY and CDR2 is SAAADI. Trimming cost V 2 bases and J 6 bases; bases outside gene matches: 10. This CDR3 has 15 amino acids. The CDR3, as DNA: TGCGCCAGCAGTGAGACACAGGGGCCCTTAGCCGAGCAGTACTTC. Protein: CASSETQGPLAEQYF.

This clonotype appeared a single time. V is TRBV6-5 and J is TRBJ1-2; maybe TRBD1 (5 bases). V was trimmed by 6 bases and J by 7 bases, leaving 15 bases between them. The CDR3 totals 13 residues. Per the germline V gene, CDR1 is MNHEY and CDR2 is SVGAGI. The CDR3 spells CASRPTGRGGYTF. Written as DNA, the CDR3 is TGTGCCAGCAGACCCACAGGTAGAGGTGGCTACACCTTC.

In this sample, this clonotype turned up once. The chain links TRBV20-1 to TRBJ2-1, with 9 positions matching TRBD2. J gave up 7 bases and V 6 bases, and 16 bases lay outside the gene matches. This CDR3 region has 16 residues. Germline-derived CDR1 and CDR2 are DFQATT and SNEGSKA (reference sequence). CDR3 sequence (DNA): TGCAGTGCGGGGGGGGCGTTAGCGGGGGTCTTGAATGAGCAGTTCTTC. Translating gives CSAGGALAGVLNEQFF.

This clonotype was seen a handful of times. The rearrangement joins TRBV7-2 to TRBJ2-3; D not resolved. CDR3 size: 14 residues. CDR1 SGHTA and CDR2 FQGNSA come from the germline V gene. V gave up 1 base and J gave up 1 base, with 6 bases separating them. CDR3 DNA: TGTGCCAGCAGCTTAGTCGGGCGCACAGATACGCAGTATTTT. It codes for CASSLVGRTDTQYF.

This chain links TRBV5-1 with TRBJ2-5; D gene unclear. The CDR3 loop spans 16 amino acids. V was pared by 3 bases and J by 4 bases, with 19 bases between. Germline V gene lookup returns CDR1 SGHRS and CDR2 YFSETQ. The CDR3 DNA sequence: TGCGCCAGCAGCTATTCACCGACCTCAGTGGGAGAGACCCAGTACTTC. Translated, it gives CASSYSPTSVGETQYF.

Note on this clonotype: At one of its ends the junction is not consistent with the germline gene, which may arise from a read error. Here the CDR3 DNA reads TGTGCCAGCGGCTTCCCCACTAGCGGGGAAGAGACCCAGTACTTC. It translates to CASGFPTSGEETQYF. The V and J genes are TRBV7-9 and TRBJ2-5; 10 bases agree with TRBD2. Looked up from germline, CDR1 is SEHNR and CDR2 is FQNEAQ (reference sequence). The CDR3 consists of 15 residues.

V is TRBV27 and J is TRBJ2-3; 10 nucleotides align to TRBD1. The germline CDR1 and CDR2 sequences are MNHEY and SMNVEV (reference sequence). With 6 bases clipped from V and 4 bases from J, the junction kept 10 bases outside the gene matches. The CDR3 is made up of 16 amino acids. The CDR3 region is CASSRDRGRSPDTQYF. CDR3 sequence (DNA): TGTGCCAGCAGCCGTGACAGGGGGCGATCCCCAGATACGCAGTATTTT.

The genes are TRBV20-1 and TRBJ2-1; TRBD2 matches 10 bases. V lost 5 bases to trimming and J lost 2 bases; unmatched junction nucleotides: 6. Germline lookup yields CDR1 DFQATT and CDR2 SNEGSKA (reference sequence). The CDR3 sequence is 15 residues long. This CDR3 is CSARLAGVAYNEQFF. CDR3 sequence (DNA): TGCAGTGCTCGACTAGCGGGTGTGGCCTACAATGAGCAGTTCTTC.

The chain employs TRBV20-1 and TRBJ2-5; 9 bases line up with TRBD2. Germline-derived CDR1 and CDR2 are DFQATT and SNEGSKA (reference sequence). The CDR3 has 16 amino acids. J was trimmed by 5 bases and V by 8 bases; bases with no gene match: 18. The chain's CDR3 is CSLPGTSKGSGETQYF. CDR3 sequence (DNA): TGCAGTCTTCCGGGGACTAGCAAGGGGTCGGGGGAGACCCAGTACTTC.